Listed below are T cell receptor beta chains from one sample, sequenced in a study of CD4 T cells in relation to SARS-CoV-2 and coronaviruses. Measured with immunoSEQ multiplex PCR; TCRdb has only the in-frame clones, and not every one. The table has under 65,000 clones, 86% seen once. The specimen was memory CD4+ T cells from PBMCs. The receptor source for this set is a human donor in good health. CDR3s include the opening cysteine and the closing phenylalanine or tryptophan. D genes are given only for firm matches. Expanded clones get a size class; other rows say once, few or many, or leave the size out.

V,size,length,J,D,CDR3,DNA
TRBV6-4,.,15,TRBJ2-1,TRBD2,CASSVSGRTYNEQFF,TGTGCCAGCAGTGTAAGCGGGAGAACCTACAATGAGCAGTTCTTC
TRBV2,.,12,TRBJ1-1,.,CASRGTFTEAFF,TGTGCCAGCCGGGGGACCTTCACTGAAGCTTTCTTT
TRBV28,.,15,TRBJ2-5,.,CASSLGGGGSWAQYF,TGTGCCAGCAGTTTAGGGGGCGGCGGGAGTTGGGCCCAGTACTTC
TRBV27,.,14,TRBJ2-3,.,CASKDGSGTDTQYF,TGTGCCAGCAAAGACGGATCGGGCACAGATACGCAGTATTTT
TRBV6-5,.,14,TRBJ2-7,TRBD1,CASSYSAGGNEQYF,TGTGCCAGCAGTTACTCTGCAGGGGGAAATGAGCAGTACTTC
TRBV7-8,.,16,TRBJ2-2,TRBD2,CASSLMRGGNTGELFF,TGTGCCAGCAGCTTAATGCGCGGGGGTAACACCGGGGAGCTGTTTTTT
TRBV7-6,.,16,TRBJ2-3,TRBD1,CASSPRLRDRGGTQYF,TGTGCCAGCAGCCCACGACTCCGGGACAGGGGGGGTACGCAGTATTTT
TRBV10-3,.,11,TRBJ2-7,.,CAISELAAQYF,TGTGCCATCAGTGAGTTAGCTGCGCAGTACTTC
TRBV6-1,.,18,TRBJ2-3,.,CASSERSGMTPSTDTQYF,TGTGCCAGCAGTGAACGTAGCGGAATGACCCCTAGCACAGATACGCAGTATTTT
TRBV12-3/TRBV12-4,.,13,TRBJ1-5,.,CASSPNRRAPSHF,TGTGCCAGCAGTCCCAACCGCAGGGCCCCCTCACATTTT
TRBV6-5,few,15,TRBJ2-2,TRBD2,CASRLAGGKSGELFF,TGTGCCAGCCGACTAGCGGGAGGGAAATCCGGGGAGCTGTTTTTT
TRBV28,once,16,TRBJ2-3,.,CASSPAGTESTDTQYF,TGTGCCAGCAGTCCCGCCGGCACAGAGAGCACAGATACGCAGTATTTT
TRBV20-1,.,14,TRBJ2-1,TRBD2,CSASGTSGYNEQFF,TGCAGCGCTAGTGGGACTAGCGGATACAATGAGCAGTTCTTC
TRBV19,.,14,TRBJ2-4,.,CASSPGPRGDIQYF,TGTGCCAGTAGTCCAGGTCCCAGGGGAGACATTCAGTACTTC
TRBV11-2,.,17,TRBJ2-1,TRBD2,CASSFGTSGSRGNEQFF,TGTGCCAGCAGCTTTGGAACTAGCGGGAGCCGGGGGAATGAGCAGTTCTTC
TRBV12-3/TRBV12-4,.,11,TRBJ1-6,.,CASSLGLSLHF,TGTGCCAGCAGTCTTGGTCTATCCCTCCACTTT
TRBV11-2,.,14,TRBJ2-7,TRBD1,CASRTTGGAYEQYF,TGTGCCAGCAGAACAACAGGGGGCGCCTACGAGCAGTACTTC
TRBV4-1,.,15,TRBJ1-3,.,CASSQVRSSGNTIYF,TGCGCCAGCAGCCAAGTACGAAGCTCTGGAAACACCATATATTTT
TRBV5-8,.,16,TRBJ2-1,.,CASSPDLGRAYNEQFF,TGTGCCAGCAGCCCGGACCTGGGGCGGGCCTACAATGAGCAGTTCTTC
TRBV2,.,13,TRBJ1-5,.,CASSTGTRQPQHF,TGTGCCAGCAGCACCGGGACAAGGCAGCCCCAGCATTTT
TRBV4-2,once,20,TRBJ2-2,TRBD2,CASSRVSGTSGGSNTGELFF,TGTGCCAGCAGCCGAGTATCAGGGACTAGCGGGGGTTCGAACACCGGGGAGCTGTTTTTT
TRBV28,.,14,TRBJ1-6,TRBD1,CASGRGQVNSPLHF,TGTGCCAGCGGGAGGGGACAGGTTAATTCACCCCTCCACTTT
TRBV5-4,.,15,TRBJ2-1,TRBD1,CASSSRDRGYNEQFF,TGTGCCAGCAGCTCCCGGGACAGGGGTTACAATGAGCAGTTCTTC
TRBV12-3/TRBV12-4,.,13,TRBJ2-1,.,CASSYSPYNEQFF,TGTGCCAGCAGTTATTCCCCGTACAATGAGCAGTTCTTC
TRBV19,few,12,TRBJ2-5,.,CASSIGTPPQYF,TGTGCCAGTAGTATAGGGACCCCCCCCCAGTACTTC
TRBV9,.,18,TRBJ1-4,.,CASSRTPQGTTTNEKLFF,TGTGCCAGCAGCCGTACGCCTCAAGGGACCACAACTAATGAAAAACTGTTTTTT
TRBV11-2,.,15,TRBJ2-1,.,CASSLGRELYNEQFF,TGTGCCAGCAGCTTAGGTCGGGAACTCTACAATGAGCAGTTCTTC
TRBV7-9,few,17,TRBJ2-6,.,CASRPPFRSSGANVLTF,TGTGCCAGCAGACCCCCCTTCAGAAGCTCTGGGGCCAACGTCCTGACTTTC
TRBV30,.,14,TRBJ1-6,.,CAWSPGLGYSPLHF,TGTGCCTGGAGTCCAGGACTGGGGTATTCACCCCTCCACTTT
TRBV28,.,16,TRBJ2-7,.,CASRGTGALGGYEQYF,TGTGCCAGCAGGGGTACGGGGGCATTAGGGGGCTACGAGCAGTACTTC
TRBV18,.,15,TRBJ2-5,TRBD2,CASSPVSSGKETQYF,TGTGCCAGCTCACCAGTCTCTAGCGGTAAAGAGACCCAGTACTTC
TRBV11-2,.,15,TRBJ2-3,.,CASSSGPQGTDTQYF,TGTGCCAGCAGTTCGGGGCCCCAGGGCACAGATACGCAGTATTTT
TRBV18,.,15,TRBJ2-3,TRBD1,CASSPRTGVSDTQYF,TGTGCCAGCTCACCACGGACAGGCGTATCAGATACGCAGTATTTT
TRBV25-1,.,18,TRBJ1-4,TRBD1,CASSESVPGQVRHEKLFF,TGTGCCAGCAGTGAATCCGTCCCGGGACAGGTTCGTCATGAAAAACTGTTTTTT
TRBV7-2,.,16,TRBJ2-3,.,CASSPAGGPGTDTQYF,TGTGCCAGCAGCCCTGCAGGTGGCCCGGGGACAGATACGCAGTATTTT
TRBV6-2/TRBV6-3,.,12,TRBJ2-5,.,CASSYGSGTQYF,TGTGCCAGCAGTTACGGGTCGGGGACCCAGTACTTC
TRBV3-1/TRBV3-2,.,13,TRBJ1-4,TRBD1,CASSPGQGGKLFF,TGTGCCAGCAGCCCGGGACAGGGGGGAAAACTGTTTTTT
TRBV11-3,.,13,TRBJ1-1,.,CASSLDQSTEAFF,TGTGCCAGCAGCTTAGATCAGAGCACTGAAGCTTTCTTT
TRBV4-2,.,17,TRBJ2-7,TRBD1,CASSQERWGQGGYEQYF,TGTGCCAGCAGCCAAGAGAGATGGGGACAGGGGGGTTACGAGCAGTACTTC